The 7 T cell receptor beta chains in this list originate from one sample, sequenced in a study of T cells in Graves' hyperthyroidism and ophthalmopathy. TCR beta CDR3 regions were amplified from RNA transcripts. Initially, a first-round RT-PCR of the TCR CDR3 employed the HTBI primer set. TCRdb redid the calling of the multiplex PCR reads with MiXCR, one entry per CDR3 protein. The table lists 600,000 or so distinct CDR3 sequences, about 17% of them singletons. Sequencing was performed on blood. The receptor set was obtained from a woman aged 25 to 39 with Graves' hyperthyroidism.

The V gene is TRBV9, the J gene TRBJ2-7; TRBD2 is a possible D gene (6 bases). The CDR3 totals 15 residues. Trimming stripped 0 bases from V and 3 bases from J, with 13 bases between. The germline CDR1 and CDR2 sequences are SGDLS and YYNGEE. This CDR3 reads CASSVAGAKIYEQYF. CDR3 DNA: TGTGCCAGCAGCGTAGCGGGAGCCAAGATCTACGAGCAGTACTTC.

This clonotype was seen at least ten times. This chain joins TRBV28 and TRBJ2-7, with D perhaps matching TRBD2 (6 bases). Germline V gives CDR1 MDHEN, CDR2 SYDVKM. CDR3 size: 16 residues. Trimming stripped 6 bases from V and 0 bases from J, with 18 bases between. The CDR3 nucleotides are TGTGCCAGCAGACGAGCTAGCGCGAACCCCTCCTACGAGCAGTACTTC. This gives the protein CASRRASANPSYEQYF.

The CDR3 region is CASKQLGQATYGYTF. As DNA, the CDR3 is TGTGCCAGCAAGCAGCTAGGACAGGCGACCTATGGCTACACCTTC. The chain links TRBV28 to TRBJ1-2; 7 nucleotides agree with TRBD1. Unmatched junction bases numbered 12, after V lost 7 bases and J lost 4 bases. The CDR3 has 15 residues. The germline CDR1 and CDR2 sequences are MDHEN and SYDVKM.

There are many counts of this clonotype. This chain's CDR3 is CASSPPVQPQHF. The CDR3 region has the DNA TGTGCCAGCAGTCCCCCCGTCCAGCCCCAGCATTTT. This rearrangement joins TRBV28 to TRBJ1-5; D gene unclear. Between the trimmed V and J ends, which lost 5 bases and 7 bases, there was a span of 9 bases. The CDR3 runs to 12 residues. Looked up from germline, CDR1 is MDHEN and CDR2 is SYDVKM. Filled out from reference TRBV28 and TRBJ1-5, the complete variable domain reads DVKVTQSSRYLVKRTGEKVFLECVQDMDHENMFWYRQDPGLGLRLIYFSYDVKMKEKGDIPEGYSVSREKKERFSLILESASTNQTSMYLCASSPPVQPQHFGDGTRLSIL.

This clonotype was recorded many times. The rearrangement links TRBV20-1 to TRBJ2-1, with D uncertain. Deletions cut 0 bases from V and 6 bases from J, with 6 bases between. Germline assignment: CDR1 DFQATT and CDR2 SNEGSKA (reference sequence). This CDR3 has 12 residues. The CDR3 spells CSARDPFNEQFF. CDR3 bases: TGCAGTGCTAGAGACCCCTTCAATGAGCAGTTCTTC.

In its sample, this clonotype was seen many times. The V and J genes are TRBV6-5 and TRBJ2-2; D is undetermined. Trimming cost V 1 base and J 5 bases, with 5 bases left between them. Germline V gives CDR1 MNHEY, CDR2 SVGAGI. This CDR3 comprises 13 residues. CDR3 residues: CASSYYSTGELFF. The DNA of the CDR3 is TGTGCCAGCAGTTACTACAGTACCGGGGAGCTGTTTTTT.

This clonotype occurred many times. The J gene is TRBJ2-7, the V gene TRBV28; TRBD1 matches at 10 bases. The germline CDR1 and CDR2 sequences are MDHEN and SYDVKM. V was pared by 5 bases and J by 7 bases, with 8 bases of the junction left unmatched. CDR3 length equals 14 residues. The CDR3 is CASSTRQGAGEQYF. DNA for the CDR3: TGTGCCAGCAGTACTCGACAGGGGGCTGGTGAGCAGTACTTC.